This entry describes one TCR beta chain. The specificity of this receptor is unknown. No much larger clone exists at a distance of one base, and base qualities are not known. The sample comes from a study of early stage breast cancer tumors (dated by TCRdb to between 2016 and 2019). For the study in its entirety: Of the 15 to 20 invasive breast tumors, about a dozen were found to be estrogen receptor-positive, progesterone receptor-positive and HER2-negative. Of the approximately twelve ER+/PR+/HER2- tumors, eight were classified as invasive ductal carcinomas and four as invasive lobular carcinomas. On average, each sample got about 9.3-fold read coverage. The samples as a whole yielded roughly 2,700,000 detected templates, corresponding to about 1 million unique clonotypes.

Every sample was amplified as two independent genomic DNA replicates, using around 0.46 ug for blood and about 1.4 ug for tumor or normal breast. TCRB sequencing of genomic DNA was carried out with the ImmunoSeq Intro kit according to the manufacturer's instructions. For absolute quantification, the roughly 28-cycle multiplex PCR included proprietary primers along with spike-in control sequences. An 87-bp fragment spanning the CDR3 and flanking V and J genes was sequenced with single-end 150-bp reads. Seven samples, with two replicates for each sample, were multiplexed per lane of an Illumina MiSeq using version 3.0 chemistry. On the study's bioinformatics: Raw data were processed with the vendor's proprietary pipeline, and both replicates were merged into a single result per sample. A clonotype was defined as productive rearrangements that share the same V-gene family, CDR3 amino acid sequence and J-gene segment. Clonality was calculated as 1 minus the normalized Shannon entropy (Pielou evenness) of TCRB abundances. To estimate T cell density, the total number of templates was divided by the input cell count, which was inferred from how much DNA went in. Total repertoire diversity and clonality were estimated with Recon using default parameters. Tumor-enriched clonotypes were defined as having over 0.1% abundance in tumor and at least 32-fold higher abundance than in normal breast. TCRdb stores this immuneACCESS table with in-frame sequences only. Part of the clones is absent; in the studies checked, under half of the shortfall reflects unresolved V genes, and no reason is known for the rest. V, J and clone size derive from that table, while D and trimming were established from the DNA sequence. In all, the sample holds under 75,000 clones, and around three quarters of those were seen once. The biggest ten clones account for more than 3% of the sample.

The study profiled bulk TCR beta-chain repertoires in matched peripheral blood, tumor and adjacent normal breast tissue taken from about 16 patients with early-stage breast cancer. Before surgery, whole blood (about 4.5-11 mL) was collected into EDTA tubes and processed within 2 hours. Ficoll-Paque centrifugation in SepMate-50 tubes was used to isolate peripheral blood mononuclear cells. PBMCs were cryopreserved in approximately 90% FBS with approximately 10% DMSO in aliquots of 2 to 4 million cells and stored in liquid nitrogen. The Qiagen AllPrep DNA/RNA Mini kit was used for genomic DNA extraction. Study-wide conclusions, independent of this receptor: Enriched TCRB sequences shared across patients were mostly commonly generated sequences, unlikely to play an important role in the tumor microenvironment. Because the cohort was small, a breakdown by tumor subtype could not be done. Tumors showed 2 to 2.5-fold higher T cell density and higher clonality than adjacent normal breast tissue. Greater similarity was observed between blood and normal breast repertoires than between blood and tumor repertoires, and tumor was distinguished from normal in most of the 16 patients when each tissue was compared with blood. Sequencing bulk genomic DNA from unsorted cells could not capture chain pairing or functional markers like CD4, CD8 and FOXP3.

V and J are trimmed by 4 bases and 3 bases, and the gene matches miss 3 bases of the junction. From the cysteine up to the phenylalanine, the CDR3 has a length of 14 residues. The entry retains the CDR3 DNA only, 42 bases that are in frame from base 1. Via the germline V gene, CDR1 is SGHRS and CDR2 YFSETQ. Here the chain combines TRBV5-1 and TRBJ2-7; 11 of the junction bases match TRBD2. The sequencing sample was made of blood. The receptor was derived from a person aged 30 to 40 with breast cancer. CDR3 sequence: CASSRGLAVYEQYF. DNA sequence: TGCGCCAGCAGCCGGGGACTAGCGGTCTACGAGCAGTACTTC.